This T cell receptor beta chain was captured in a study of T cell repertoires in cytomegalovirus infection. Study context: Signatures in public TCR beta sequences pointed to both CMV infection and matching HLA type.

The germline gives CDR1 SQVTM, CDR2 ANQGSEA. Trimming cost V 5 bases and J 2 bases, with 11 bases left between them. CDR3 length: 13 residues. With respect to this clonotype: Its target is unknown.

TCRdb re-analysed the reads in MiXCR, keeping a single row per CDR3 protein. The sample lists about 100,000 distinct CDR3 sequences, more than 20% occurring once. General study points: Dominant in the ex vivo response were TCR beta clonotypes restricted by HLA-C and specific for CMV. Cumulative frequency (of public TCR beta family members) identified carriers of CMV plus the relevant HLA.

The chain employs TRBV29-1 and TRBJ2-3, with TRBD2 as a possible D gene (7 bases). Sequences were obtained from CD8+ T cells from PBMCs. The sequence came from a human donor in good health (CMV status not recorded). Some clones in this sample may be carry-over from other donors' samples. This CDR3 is CSVLGGATDTQYF. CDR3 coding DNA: TGCAGCGTTTTAGGGGGGGCCACAGATACGCAGTATTTT.